This T cell receptor (beta chain) is from a study of identical twins. Study conclusions and caveats: Analyses based on zero insertions could be partly confounded by invariant MAIT and iNKT cells. The same donors were not followed; conclusions instead depended on cross-sectional statistical analysis. The study found weaker excess twin sharing in beta out-of-frame sequences.

There were only healthy Caucasians among the donors. Notes on this clonotype: Its antigen is still unknown.

The germline V gene has CDR1 SGHRS and CDR2 YFSETQ. This CDR3 has 15 residues. J gave up 4 bases and V 4 bases, and 8 bases lay outside the gene matches. TCRdb re-called the 5' RACE reads with MiXCR, one entry per CDR3 protein. The sample lists about 340,000 distinct CDR3 sequences; 8.5% to 10% were seen once. The sequence came from a woman between 45 and 60 years old in good health. Sequencing was performed on naive T cells sorted from blood. The chain employs TRBV5-1 and TRBJ2-7, with 10 bases that match TRBD2. CDR3: CASSPSSGSRYEQYV. The CDR3 bases are TGCGCCAGCAGCCCTTCTAGCGGGAGTAGGTACGAGCAGTACGTC.